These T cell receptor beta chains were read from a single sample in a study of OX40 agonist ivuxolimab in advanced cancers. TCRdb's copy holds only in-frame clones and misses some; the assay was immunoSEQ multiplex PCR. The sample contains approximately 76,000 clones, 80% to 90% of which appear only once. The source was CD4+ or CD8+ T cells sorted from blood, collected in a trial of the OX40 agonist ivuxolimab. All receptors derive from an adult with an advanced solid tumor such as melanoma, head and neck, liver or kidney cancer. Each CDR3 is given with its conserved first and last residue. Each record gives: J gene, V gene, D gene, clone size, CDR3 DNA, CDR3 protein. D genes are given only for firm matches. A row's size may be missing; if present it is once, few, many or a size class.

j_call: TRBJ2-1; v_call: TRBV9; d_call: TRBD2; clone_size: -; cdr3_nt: TGTGCCAGCAGTCCTAGCGGGGGTTATGAGCAGTTCTTC; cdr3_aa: CASSPSGGYEQFF
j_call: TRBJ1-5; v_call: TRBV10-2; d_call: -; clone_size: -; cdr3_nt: TGCGCCAGCAAAAGGGAGGGGGGCAATCAGCCCCAGCATTTT; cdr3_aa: CASKREGGNQPQHF
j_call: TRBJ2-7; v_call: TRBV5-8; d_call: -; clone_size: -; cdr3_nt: TGTGCCAGCAGCTTTCCGGGACACTACGAGCAGTACTTC; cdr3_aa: CASSFPGHYEQYF
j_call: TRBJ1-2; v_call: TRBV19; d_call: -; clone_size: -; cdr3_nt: TGTGCCAGTAGTCCCCTCTCAGGGACTGGTTTTGATGGCTACACCTTC; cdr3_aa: CASSPLSGTGFDGYTF
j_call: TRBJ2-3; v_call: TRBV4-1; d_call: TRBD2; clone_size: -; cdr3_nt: TGCGCCAGCACCATAGCGGGAGCTAGCACAGATACGCAGTATTTT; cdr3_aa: CASTIAGASTDTQYF
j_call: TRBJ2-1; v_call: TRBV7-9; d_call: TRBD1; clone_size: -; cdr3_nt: TGTGCCAGCAGCTTAGGCCAGGGGGCCCACAATGAGCAGTTCTTC; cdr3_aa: CASSLGQGAHNEQFF
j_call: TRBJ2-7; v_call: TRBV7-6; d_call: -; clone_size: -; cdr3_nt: TGTGCCAGCAGCTTAGGGTCCGGGAGTGTCTACGAGCAGTACTTC; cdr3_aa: CASSLGSGSVYEQYF
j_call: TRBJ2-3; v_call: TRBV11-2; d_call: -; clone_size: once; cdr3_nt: TGTGCTAGTCGGGCGGGGGCTAGCACAGATACGCAGTATTTT; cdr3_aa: CASRAGASTDTQYF
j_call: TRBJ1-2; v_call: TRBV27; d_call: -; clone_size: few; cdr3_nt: TGTGCCAGCAGTCACAGGGCTAACTATGGCTACACCTTC; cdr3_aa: CASSHRANYGYTF
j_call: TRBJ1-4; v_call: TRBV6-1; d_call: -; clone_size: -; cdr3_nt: TGTGCCAGCACGTCAGGGCAAACGACTTATGAAAAACTGTTTTTT; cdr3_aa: CASTSGQTTYEKLFF
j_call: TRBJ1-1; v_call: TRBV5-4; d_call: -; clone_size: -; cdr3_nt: TGTGCCAGCAGCCCACAGGGAAAGCTCATGAACACTGAAGCTTTCTTT; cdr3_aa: CASSPQGKLMNTEAFF
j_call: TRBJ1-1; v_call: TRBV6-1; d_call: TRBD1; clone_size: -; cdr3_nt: TGTGCCAGCACCAAGACAGGGGGAGACACTGAAGCTTTCTTT; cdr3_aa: CASTKTGGDTEAFF
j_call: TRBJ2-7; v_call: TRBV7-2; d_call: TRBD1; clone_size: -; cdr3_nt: TGTGCCAGCAGCGCCGGGACAGGGGCGTCCTACGAGCAGTACTTC; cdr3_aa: CASSAGTGASYEQYF
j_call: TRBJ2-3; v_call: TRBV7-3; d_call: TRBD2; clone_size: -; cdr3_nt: TGTGCCAGCAGCCGGACTAGCGGGGGGGCAGCAGATACGCAGTATTTT; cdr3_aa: CASSRTSGGAADTQYF
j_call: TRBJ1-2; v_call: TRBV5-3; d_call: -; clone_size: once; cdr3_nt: TGTGCCAGAAGCTTGGGGGACCGTCCTAACTATGGCTACACCTTC; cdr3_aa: CARSLGDRPNYGYTF
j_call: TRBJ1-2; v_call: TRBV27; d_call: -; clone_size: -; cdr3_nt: TGTGCCAGCAGTGGGGGCGGTTATGGCTATGGCTACACCTTC; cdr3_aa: CASSGGGYGYGYTF
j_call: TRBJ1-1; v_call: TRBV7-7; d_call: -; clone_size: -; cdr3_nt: TGTGCCAGCAGCCTTACAGGGCTCACTGAAGCTTTCTTT; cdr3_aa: CASSLTGLTEAFF
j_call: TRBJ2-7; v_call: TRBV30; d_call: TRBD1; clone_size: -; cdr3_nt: TGTGCCTGGAGTGTAGGGGGCAGACCCTACGAGCAGTACTTC; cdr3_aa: CAWSVGGRPYEQYF
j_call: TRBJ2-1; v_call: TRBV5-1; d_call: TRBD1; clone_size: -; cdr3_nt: TGCGCCAGCAGTCCCGGGACAGGCTATTACAATGAGCAGTTCTTC; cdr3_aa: CASSPGTGYYNEQFF
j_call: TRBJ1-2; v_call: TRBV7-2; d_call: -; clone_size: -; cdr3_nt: TGTGCCAGCAGCCGCCCGGAGGGAGGGTATGGCTACACCTTC; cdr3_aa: CASSRPEGGYGYTF
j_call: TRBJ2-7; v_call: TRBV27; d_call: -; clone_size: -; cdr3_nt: TGTGCCAGCAGTAAAACCCCCTACGAGCAGTACTTC; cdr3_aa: CASSKTPYEQYF
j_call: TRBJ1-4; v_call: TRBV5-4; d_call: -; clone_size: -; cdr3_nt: TGTGCCAGCAGCTTGGGTCTCTCGGGGGAAAAACTGTTTTTT; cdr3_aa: CASSLGLSGEKLFF
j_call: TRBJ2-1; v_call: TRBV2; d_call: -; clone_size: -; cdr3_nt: TGTGCCAGCAGTGTAAGACTCCAATACAATGAGCAGTTCTTC; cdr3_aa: CASSVRLQYNEQFF
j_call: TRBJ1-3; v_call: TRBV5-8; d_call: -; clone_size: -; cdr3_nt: TGTGCCAGCAGCCAGGGACTCCCCAACTCTGGAAACACCATATATTTT; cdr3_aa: CASSQGLPNSGNTIYF
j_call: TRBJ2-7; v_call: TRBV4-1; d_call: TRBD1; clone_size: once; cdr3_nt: TGCGCCAGCAGCCAAGGGTGGACAGGACTCTCCTACGAGCAGTACTTC; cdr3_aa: CASSQGWTGLSYEQYF
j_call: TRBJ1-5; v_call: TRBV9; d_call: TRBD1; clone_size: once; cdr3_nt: TGTGCCAGCAGCCGGACAGGGGGCGATCAGCCCCAGCATTTT; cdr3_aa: CASSRTGGDQPQHF
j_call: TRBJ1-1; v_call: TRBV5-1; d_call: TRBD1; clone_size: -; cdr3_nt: TGCGCCAGCAGCTTGGGCCAGGGGGCCACTGAAGCTTTCTTT; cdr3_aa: CASSLGQGATEAFF
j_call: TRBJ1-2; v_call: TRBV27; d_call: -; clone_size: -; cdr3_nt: TGTGCCAGCAGTTCCAGGGGTTCGAGGCTCGGAGGCTACACCTTC; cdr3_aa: CASSSRGSRLGGYTF
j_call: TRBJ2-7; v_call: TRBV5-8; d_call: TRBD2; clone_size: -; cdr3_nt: TGTGCCAGCAGCTGGGGGGGGTCTTCCTACGAGCAGTACTTC; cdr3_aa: CASSWGGSSYEQYF
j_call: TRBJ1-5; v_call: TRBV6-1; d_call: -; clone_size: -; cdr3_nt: TGTGCCAGCAGTGAGAGACAGCGAGACTATCAGCCCCAGCATTTT; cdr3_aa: CASSERQRDYQPQHF
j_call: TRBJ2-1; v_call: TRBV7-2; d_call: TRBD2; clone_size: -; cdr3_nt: TGTGCCAGCAGCTTATCACTAGCGGGGGGGTCGGATGAGCAGTTCTTC; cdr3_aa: CASSLSLAGGSDEQFF
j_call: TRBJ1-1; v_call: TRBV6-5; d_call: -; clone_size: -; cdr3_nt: TGTGCCAGCAGTCACGCCGGGACTGTGAACACTGAAGCTTTCTTT; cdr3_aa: CASSHAGTVNTEAFF
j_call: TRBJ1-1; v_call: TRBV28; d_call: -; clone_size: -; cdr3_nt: TGTGCCAGCAGTTTGGGACTGAACACTGAAGCTTTCTTT; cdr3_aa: CASSLGLNTEAFF
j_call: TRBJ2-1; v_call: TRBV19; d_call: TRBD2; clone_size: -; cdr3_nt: TGTGCCAGTAGTCTGAGACTAGCGGGAGGCCTCTACAATGAGCAGTTCTTC; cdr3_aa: CASSLRLAGGLYNEQFF
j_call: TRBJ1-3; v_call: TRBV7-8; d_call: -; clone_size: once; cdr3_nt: TGTGCCAGCAGCTTAGGCGGAGGGGGAGAGGGAAACACCATATATTTT; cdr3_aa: CASSLGGGGEGNTIYF
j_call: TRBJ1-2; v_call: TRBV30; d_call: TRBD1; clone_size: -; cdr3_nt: TGTGCCGGGACAGCATCTAACTATGGCTACACCTTC; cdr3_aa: CAGTASNYGYTF
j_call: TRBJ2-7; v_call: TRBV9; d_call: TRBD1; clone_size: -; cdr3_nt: TGTGCCAGCAGCCCCAGGGACAGCCCCTCCTACGAGCAGTACTTC; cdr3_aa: CASSPRDSPSYEQYF
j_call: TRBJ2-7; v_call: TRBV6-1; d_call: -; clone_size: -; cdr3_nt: TGTGCCAGCAGTCCACTCTACGAGCAGTACTTC; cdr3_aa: CASSPLYEQYF
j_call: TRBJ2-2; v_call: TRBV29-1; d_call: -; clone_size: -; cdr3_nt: TGCAGCGTTACAGACACCGGGGAGCTGTTTTTT; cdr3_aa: CSVTDTGELFF
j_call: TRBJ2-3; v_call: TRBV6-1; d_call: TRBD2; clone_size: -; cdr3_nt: TGTGCCAGCAGTGGGGCTAGCGGGGGAACAGATACGCAGTATTTT; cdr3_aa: CASSGASGGTDTQYF
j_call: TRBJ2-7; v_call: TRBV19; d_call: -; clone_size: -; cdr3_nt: TGTGCCAGTAGTGGGGCCTCACTATTCTACGAGCAGTACTTC; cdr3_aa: CASSGASLFYEQYF
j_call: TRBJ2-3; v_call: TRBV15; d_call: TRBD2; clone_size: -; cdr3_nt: TGTGCCACCAGAGCTAGCGGGAGTTTAGATACGCAGTATTTT; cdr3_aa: CATRASGSLDTQYF
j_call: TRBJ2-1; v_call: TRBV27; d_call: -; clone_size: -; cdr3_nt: TGTGCCAGCAGTGCCCTCAATGAGCAGTTCTTC; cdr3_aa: CASSALNEQFF
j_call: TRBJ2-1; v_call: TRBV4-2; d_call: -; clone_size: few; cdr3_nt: TGTGCCAGCAGCCAAGAACACCTAGCCGCCCATGAGCAGTTCTTC; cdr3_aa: CASSQEHLAAHEQFF
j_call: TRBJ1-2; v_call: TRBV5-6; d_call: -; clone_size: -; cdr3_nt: TGTGCCAGCAGCCCGGGATCCAACTATGGCTACACCTTC; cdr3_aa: CASSPGSNYGYTF
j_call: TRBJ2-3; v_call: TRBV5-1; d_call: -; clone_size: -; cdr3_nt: TGCGCCAGCAGCTTGGACAGGGCCAGCACAGATACGCAGTATTTT; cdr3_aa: CASSLDRASTDTQYF
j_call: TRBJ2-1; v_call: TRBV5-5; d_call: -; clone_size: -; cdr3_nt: TGTGCCAGCAGCTTGGCTAGGGGGGCTTCCTACAATGAGCAGTTCTTC; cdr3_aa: CASSLARGASYNEQFF
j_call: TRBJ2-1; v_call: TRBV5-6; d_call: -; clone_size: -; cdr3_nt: TGTGCCAGCAGCTTGCAGGGCCTCTCGGCCTACAATGAGCAGTTCTTC; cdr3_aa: CASSLQGLSAYNEQFF
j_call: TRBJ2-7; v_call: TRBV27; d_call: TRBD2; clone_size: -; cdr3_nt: TGTGCCAGCAGTTTGGGGCTAGCGGTGTACGAGCAGTACTTC; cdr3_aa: CASSLGLAVYEQYF
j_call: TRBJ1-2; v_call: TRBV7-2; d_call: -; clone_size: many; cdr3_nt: TGTGCCAGCAGCCCTCGGACGGATTATGGCTACACCTTC; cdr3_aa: CASSPRTDYGYTF
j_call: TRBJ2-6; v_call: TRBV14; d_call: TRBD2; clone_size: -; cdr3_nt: TGTGCCAGCAGCCCCTACATAGCGGGCGCCAACGTCCTGACTTTC; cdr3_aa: CASSPYIAGANVLTF
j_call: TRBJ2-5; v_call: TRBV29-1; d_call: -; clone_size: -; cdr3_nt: TGCAGCGTTGCCAGGGGAGAGACCCAGTACTTC; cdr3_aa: CSVARGETQYF
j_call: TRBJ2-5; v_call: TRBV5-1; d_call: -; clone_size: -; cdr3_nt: TGCGCCAGCAGCTTGGGAGGTTGGGAGACCCAGTACTTC; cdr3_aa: CASSLGGWETQYF
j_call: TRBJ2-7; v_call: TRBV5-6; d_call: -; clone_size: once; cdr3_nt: TGTGCCAGCAGCTTAAGACTGGGAGCCTACGAGCAGTACTTC; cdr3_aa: CASSLRLGAYEQYF
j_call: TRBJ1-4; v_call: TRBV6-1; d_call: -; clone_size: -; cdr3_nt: TGTGCCAGCAGTGAACAGACGTTCATACCCGTTGAAAAACTGTTTTTT; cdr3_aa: CASSEQTFIPVEKLFF
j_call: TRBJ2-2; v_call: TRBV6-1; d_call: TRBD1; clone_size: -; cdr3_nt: TGTGCCAGCAGTGGGACAGGGACCGGGGAGCTGTTTTTT; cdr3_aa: CASSGTGTGELFF
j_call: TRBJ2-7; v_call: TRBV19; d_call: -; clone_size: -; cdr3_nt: TGTGCCAGTAGTAGGGGGACCGTCTACGAGCAGTACTTC; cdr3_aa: CASSRGTVYEQYF